One sample yielded the 23 T cell receptor beta chains listed below, sequenced in a study of cytomegalovirus exposure and HLA in healthy donors. The study ran its PCR with 60 Vbeta and 13 Jbeta primers. Assay: immunoSEQ multiplex PCR; the TCRdb copy retains only in-frame clones and omits some. Listed are about 34,000 clones; under 4% falls within the top ten. Sequences were obtained from PBMCs. Every receptor here comes from a woman aged 40 to 55 in good health and CMV-seropositive.

The V and J genes are TRBV5-1 and TRBJ2-7, with TRBD1 matching 9 bases. CDR3 size: 15 residues. After removal of 3 bases from V and 3 bases from J, the junction contained 7 bases not matched to a gene. Germline CDR1 SGHRS, CDR2 YFSETQ. The CDR3 protein is CASSSAGTGYYEQYF. The DNA for the CDR3 is TGCGCCAGCAGCTCTGCCGGGACAGGGTACTACGAGCAGTACTTC.

The chain uses TRBV27 and TRBJ1-2; perhaps TRBD1 as D (5 bases). The CDR3 has 17 amino acids. Germline assignment: CDR1 MNHEY and CDR2 SMNVEV (reference sequence). Trimming shortened V by 3 bases and J by 0 bases, and 17 bases separated the two germline ends. The CDR3 region has the DNA TGTGCCAGCAGTTTGCGATTCCAGGACATAGCTAACTATGGCTACACCTTC. Translating gives CASSLRFQDIANYGYTF.

This chain links TRBV30 with TRBJ2-2; 7 bases align to TRBD2. Trimming at V came to 2 bases and at J to 7 bases, leaving 16 bases not matched to a gene. Germline lookup yields CDR1 GTSNPN and CDR2 SVGIG (reference sequence). This CDR3 contains 17 residues. The CDR3 sequence is CAWSPPGLGSRIGELFF. The CDR3 nucleotides read TGTGCCTGGAGTCCCCCAGGACTAGGGAGTCGGATCGGGGAGCTGTTTTTT.

The rearrangement links TRBV9 to TRBJ2-7; 9 positions agree with TRBD1. CDR3 size: 14 residues. Germline V gene data show CDR1 as SGDLS and CDR2 as YYNGEE. V shed 3 bases and J 3 bases; nucleotides not matched to a gene: 4. The CDR3 DNA reads TGTGCCAGCAGCGGGGGACAGGGATTCTACGAGCAGTACTTC. The encoded protein is CASSGGQGFYEQYF.

CDR3 DNA: TGTGCCAGCAGCGTAAACGCGGGCCTCGGAGAACGGCATGAGCAGTTCTTC. It translates to CASSVNAGLGERHEQFF. This chain links TRBV7-3 with TRBJ2-1; D might be TRBD2 (5 bases). V lost 5 bases and J 8 bases, leaving 25 bases between the germline ends. The germline V gene encodes CDR1 SGHTA and CDR2 FQGTGA. The CDR3 length is 17 residues.

This chain links TRBV7-2 with TRBJ2-7; D not resolved. CDR3 length: 11 amino acids. Per the germline V gene, CDR1 is SGHTA and CDR2 is FQGNSA. With 5 bases removed from V and 1 base from J, the gap between germline ends came to 3 bases. CDR3 loop: CASSPSYEQYF. The DNA for the CDR3 is TGTGCCAGCAGCCCATCCTACGAGCAGTACTTC.

The chain employs TRBV4-3 and TRBJ1-2; D ambiguous. V lost 0 bases, J lost 1 base, and 9 bases lay in between. This CDR3 has 15 amino acids. Looked up from germline, CDR1 is LGHNA and CDR2 is YSLEER. The CDR3 DNA reads TGCGCCAGCAGCCAAGATCAGGCCCTTAACTATGGCTACACCTTC. Amino acid sequence: CASSQDQALNYGYTF.

The genes are TRBV4-1 and TRBJ2-7, with TRBD2 matching 12 bases. The V and J ends lost 4 bases and 2 bases, in that order; junction bases with no gene match: 6. The germline CDR1 and CDR2 sequences are MGHRA and YSYEKL. This CDR3 has 16 residues. Here the CDR3 reads CASSPMTSGSPYEQYF. DNA for the CDR3: TGCGCCAGCAGCCCCATGACTAGCGGGAGCCCCTACGAGCAGTACTTC.

The chain is built from TRBV6-5 and TRBJ1-1; 10 nucleotides match TRBD1. Germline values: CDR1 MNHEY, CDR2 SVGAGI. The CDR3 is 14 residues long. V shed 6 bases and J 6 bases; nucleotides not matched to a gene: 7. CDR3 in amino acids: CASRPTGGLAEAFF. As DNA, the CDR3 is TGTGCCAGCAGACCGACAGGGGGCTTAGCTGAAGCTTTCTTT.

The V and J genes are TRBV5-1 and TRBJ1-5; D is unclear. Germline V gene lookup returns CDR1 SGHRS and CDR2 YFSETQ. V was shortened by 4 bases and J by 11 bases, with 16 bases between the two germline ends. The length of the CDR3 is 13 residues. The CDR3 DNA sequence: TGCGCCAGCAGCCTGACCGGACTGGAGGCCCAGCATTTT. Its protein is CASSLTGLEAQHF.

J is TRBJ2-7 and V is TRBV6-5, with D perhaps matching TRBD1 (5 bases). Germline lookup yields CDR1 MNHEY and CDR2 SVGAGI. The CDR3 loop spans 14 amino acids. Trimming left V 6 bases short and J 5 bases short, with 17 bases between. This CDR3 is CASSFQSRVNEQYF. The CDR3 DNA sequence: TGTGCCAGCAGCTTCCAAAGCAGGGTCAACGAGCAGTACTTC.

The chain links TRBV29-1 to TRBJ2-7, with 7 nucleotides matching TRBD2. The V and J ends lost 7 bases and 2 bases, in that order; junction bases with no gene match: 11. CDR3 size: 14 residues. Germline values: CDR1 SQVTM, CDR2 ANQGSEA. The DNA for the CDR3 is TGCAGCGCCGGAGGTCAGGCGGGGGCCTACGAGCAGTACTTC. It translates to CSAGGQAGAYEQYF.

The J gene is TRBJ2-1, the V gene TRBV11-2; a possible D gene is TRBD2 (6 bases). The ends were cut back, 6 bases at V and 10 bases at J, with 19 bases in the middle. This CDR3 is built from 14 residues. CDR1 and CDR2 (germline): SGHAT, FQNNGV. The CDR3 nucleotides read TGTGCCAGCAGGTCACTTAAGCCCGGACTAGAGCAGTTCTTC. Translation: CASRSLKPGLEQFF.

The V gene is TRBV27, the J gene TRBJ2-3, with TRBD2 matching 11 bases. Germline CDR1 and CDR2: MNHEY and SMNVEV (reference sequence). V was pared by 6 bases and J by 3 bases, with 5 bases of the junction left unmatched. The CDR3 has 15 amino acids. Here the CDR3 DNA reads TGTGCCAGCAGCCCCGGGACTAGCGGTACAGATACGCAGTATTTT. It specifies CASSPGTSGTDTQYF.

Details on this clone: Germline and junction disagree at one end, which may indicate a read error. CDR3 loop: CAWDRGGGYTF. In DNA form, the CDR3 reads TGCGCCTGGGACAGGGGGGGTGGCTACACCTTC. This sequence joins TRBV6-5 and TRBJ1-2, with 11 nucleotides matching TRBD1. The CDR3 consists of 11 residues. Germline V lookup: CDR1 MNHEY, CDR2 SVGAGI.

The chain employs TRBV5-3 and TRBJ1-2; D is ambiguous. TRBV5-3 is an ORF, and what it does is uncertain. The germline V and J ends were trimmed by 3 bases and 0 bases, with 15 bases remaining between them. The CDR3 has 16 amino acids. The CDR3 spells CARSSSLGAANYGYTF. CDR3 sequence (DNA): TGTGCCAGAAGCTCTTCCCTCGGAGCCGCTAACTATGGCTACACCTTC.

The CDR3 sequence: CASSAVGLAGGANEQFF. For the CDR3, the DNA is TGCGCCAGCAGCGCGGTCGGACTAGCGGGAGGGGCAAATGAGCAGTTCTTC. The chain uses TRBV5-1 and TRBJ2-1, with TRBD2 identical over 15 bases. Germline-derived CDR1 and CDR2 are SGHRS and YFSETQ. J lost 7 bases, V lost 4 bases, and 9 bases had no gene match. This CDR3 contains 17 residues.

The chain recombines TRBV4-1 with TRBJ1-2, with D possibly matching TRBD1 (5 bases). The CDR3 covers 16 residues. Germline values: CDR1 MGHRA, CDR2 YSYEKL. Trimming took off 0 bases at V and 8 bases at J, with 19 bases between the two ends. In nucleotides, the CDR3 is TGCGCCAGCAGCCAAGATCTTTCAGGCGGGGCGCGGGGCTACACCTTC. This translates into CASSQDLSGGARGYTF.

The chain links TRBV2 to TRBJ1-1, with D maybe TRBD1 (6 bases). This CDR3 region has 15 residues. CDR1 and CDR2 (germline): SNHLY, FYNNEI. The V gene lost 3 bases and the J gene lost 0 bases, with 11 bases spanning the gap. CDR3 sequence: CASSDPTGLNTEAFF. CDR3 bases: TGTGCCAGCAGTGACCCGACAGGCCTGAACACTGAAGCTTTCTTT.

The gene calls are TRBV6-5 and TRBJ2-7; 9 nucleotides align to TRBD1. In germline, CDR1 is MNHEY, CDR2 SVGAGI. CDR3 size: 15 residues. The V segment lost 6 bases and the J segment 2 bases; nucleotides outside the gene matches: 8. The CDR3 sequence: CASRYPGTGTYEQYF. CDR3 in DNA: TGTGCCAGCAGGTACCCCGGGACAGGGACCTACGAGCAGTACTTC.

The rearrangement joins TRBV7-2 to TRBJ1-2; 8 nucleotides align to TRBD1. The CDR3 covers 17 residues. J gave up 4 bases and V 3 bases, and 13 bases lay outside the gene matches. CDR1 and CDR2 from the germline V gene are SGHTA and FQGNSA. CDR3 coding DNA: TGTGCCAGCAGCTTCAACAGGGGGGCGATACGCTTCTATGGCTACACCTTC. It translates to CASSFNRGAIRFYGYTF.

The chain couples TRBV6-5 to TRBJ1-1, with D unresolved. This CDR3 region has 16 residues. Germline lookup yields CDR1 MNHEY and CDR2 SVGAGI. V lost 4 bases and J 0 bases, leaving 15 bases between the germline ends. For the CDR3, the DNA is TGTGCCAGCAGTTGGTCGTCCATGGGCTTGAACACTGAAGCTTTCTTT. Protein sequence: CASSWSSMGLNTEAFF.

This chain links TRBV7-9 with TRBJ1-1; possibly TRBD1 for D (5 bases). CDR3 length: 15 amino acids. V was shortened by 1 base and J by 3 bases, with 12 bases between the two germline ends. Germline CDR1 reads SEHNR; CDR2 reads FQNEAQ (reference sequence). The CDR3 reads CASSLVAGRDTEAFF. For the CDR3, the DNA is TGTGCCAGCAGCTTAGTTGCGGGACGGGACACTGAAGCTTTCTTT.